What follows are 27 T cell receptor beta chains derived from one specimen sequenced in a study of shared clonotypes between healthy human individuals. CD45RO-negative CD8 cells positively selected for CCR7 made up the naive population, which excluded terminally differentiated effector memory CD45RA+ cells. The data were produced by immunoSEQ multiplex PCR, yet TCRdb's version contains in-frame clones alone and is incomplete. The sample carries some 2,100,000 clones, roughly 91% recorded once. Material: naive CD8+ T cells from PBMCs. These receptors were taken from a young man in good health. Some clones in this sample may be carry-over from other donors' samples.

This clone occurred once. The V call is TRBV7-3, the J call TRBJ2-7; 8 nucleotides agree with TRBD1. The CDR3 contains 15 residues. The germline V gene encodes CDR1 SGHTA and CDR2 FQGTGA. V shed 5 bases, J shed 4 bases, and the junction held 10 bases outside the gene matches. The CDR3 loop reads CASSTRTGLRYEQYF. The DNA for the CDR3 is TGTGCCAGCAGCACGAGGACAGGGCTTAGGTACGAGCAGTACTTC.

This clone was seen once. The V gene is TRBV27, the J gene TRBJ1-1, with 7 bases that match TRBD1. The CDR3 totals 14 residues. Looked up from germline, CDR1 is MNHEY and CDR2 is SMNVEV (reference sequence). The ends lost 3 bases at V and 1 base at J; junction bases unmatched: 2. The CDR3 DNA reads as TGTGCCAGCAGTTTCGGACAGGCGAACACTGAAGCTTTCTTT. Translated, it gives CASSFGQANTEAFF.

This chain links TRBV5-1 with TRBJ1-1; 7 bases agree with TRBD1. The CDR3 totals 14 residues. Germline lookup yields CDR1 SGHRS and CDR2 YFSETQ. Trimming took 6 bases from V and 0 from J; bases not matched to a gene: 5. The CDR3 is CASTLTGMNTEAFF. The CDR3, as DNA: TGCGCCAGCACCCTGACAGGGATGAACACTGAAGCTTTCTTT.

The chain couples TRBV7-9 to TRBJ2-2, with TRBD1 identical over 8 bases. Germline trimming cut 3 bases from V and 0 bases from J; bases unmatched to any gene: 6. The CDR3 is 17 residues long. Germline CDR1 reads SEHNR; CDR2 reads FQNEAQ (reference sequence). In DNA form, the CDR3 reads TGTGCCAGCAGCTTCCCAGGGGGCCCGACGAACACCGGGGAGCTGTTTTTT. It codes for CASSFPGGPTNTGELFF.

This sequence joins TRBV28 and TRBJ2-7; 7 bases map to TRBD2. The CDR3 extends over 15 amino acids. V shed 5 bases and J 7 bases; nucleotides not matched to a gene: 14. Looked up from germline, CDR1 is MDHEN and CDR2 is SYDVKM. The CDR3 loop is CASSLAREGLWEQYF. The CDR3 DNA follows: TGTGCCAGCAGTCTAGCAAGGGAGGGCCTATGGGAGCAGTACTTC.

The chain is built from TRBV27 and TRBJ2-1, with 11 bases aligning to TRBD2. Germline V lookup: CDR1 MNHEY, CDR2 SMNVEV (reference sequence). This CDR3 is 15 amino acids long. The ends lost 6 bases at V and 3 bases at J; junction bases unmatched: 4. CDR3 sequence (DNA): TGTGCCAGCAGCCTAGCGGGAGGACACTACAATGAGCAGTTCTTC. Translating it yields CASSLAGGHYNEQFF.

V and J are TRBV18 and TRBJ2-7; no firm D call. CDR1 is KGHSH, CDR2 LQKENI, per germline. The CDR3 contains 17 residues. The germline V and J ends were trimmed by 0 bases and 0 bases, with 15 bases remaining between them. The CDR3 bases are TGTGCCAGCTCACCACCGGGTATTCCGTTGAGCTCCTACGAGCAGTACTTC. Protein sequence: CASSPPGIPLSSYEQYF.

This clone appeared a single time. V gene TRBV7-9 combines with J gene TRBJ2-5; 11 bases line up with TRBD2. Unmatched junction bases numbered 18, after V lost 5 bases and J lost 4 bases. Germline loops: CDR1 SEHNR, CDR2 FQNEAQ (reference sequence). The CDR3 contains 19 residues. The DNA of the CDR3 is TGTGCCAGCAGCCCAAAGCAGGGGACTAGCGGACAAACGCGAGAGACCCAGTACTTC. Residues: CASSPKQGTSGQTRETQYF.

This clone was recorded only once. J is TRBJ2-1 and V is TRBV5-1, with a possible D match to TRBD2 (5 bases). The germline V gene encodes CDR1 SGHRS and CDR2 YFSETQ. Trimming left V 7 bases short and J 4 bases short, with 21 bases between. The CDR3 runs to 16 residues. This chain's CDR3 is CASGRLGSQPYNEQFF. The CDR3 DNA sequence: TGCGCCAGCGGGCGATTAGGGAGCCAACCTTACAATGAGCAGTTCTTC.

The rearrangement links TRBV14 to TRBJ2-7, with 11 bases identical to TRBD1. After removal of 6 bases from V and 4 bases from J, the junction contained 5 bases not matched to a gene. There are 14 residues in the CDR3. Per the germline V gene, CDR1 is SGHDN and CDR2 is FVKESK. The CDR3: CASSTGTGGYEQYF. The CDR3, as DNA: TGTGCCAGCAGTACCGGGACAGGGGGGTACGAGCAGTACTTC.

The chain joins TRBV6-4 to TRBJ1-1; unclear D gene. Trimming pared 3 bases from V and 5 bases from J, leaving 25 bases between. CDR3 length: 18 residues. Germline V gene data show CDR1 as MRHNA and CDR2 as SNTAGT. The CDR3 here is CASSESFQRSGFSTEAFF. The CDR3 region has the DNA TGTGCCAGCAGTGAAAGTTTCCAACGCTCCGGGTTCAGTACTGAAGCTTTCTTT.

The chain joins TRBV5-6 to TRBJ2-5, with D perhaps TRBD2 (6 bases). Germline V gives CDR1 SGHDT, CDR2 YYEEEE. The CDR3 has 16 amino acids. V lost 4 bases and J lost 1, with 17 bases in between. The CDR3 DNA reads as TGTGCCAGCAGCGATTCTTTGGGTAGCGGCCAAGAGACCCAGTACTTC. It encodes CASSDSLGSGQETQYF.

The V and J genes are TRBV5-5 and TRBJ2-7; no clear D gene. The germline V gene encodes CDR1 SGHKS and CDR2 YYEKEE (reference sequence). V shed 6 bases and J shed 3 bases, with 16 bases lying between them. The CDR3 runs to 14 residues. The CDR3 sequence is CASTPRVGFYEQYF. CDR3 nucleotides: TGTGCCAGCACGCCTAGAGTGGGGTTCTACGAGCAGTACTTC.

This chain's CDR3 is CASSIDWSGPGARTGELFF. The CDR3 DNA reads as TGTGCCAGTAGTATTGATTGGTCGGGTCCCGGGGCAAGGACCGGGGAGCTGTTTTTT. This chain links TRBV19 with TRBJ2-2; D may correspond to TRBD1 or TRBD2 (5 bases each). V shed 3 bases and J shed 5 bases, with 25 bases lying between them. The length of the CDR3 is 19 residues. Germline loops: CDR1 LNHDA, CDR2 SQIVND (reference sequence).

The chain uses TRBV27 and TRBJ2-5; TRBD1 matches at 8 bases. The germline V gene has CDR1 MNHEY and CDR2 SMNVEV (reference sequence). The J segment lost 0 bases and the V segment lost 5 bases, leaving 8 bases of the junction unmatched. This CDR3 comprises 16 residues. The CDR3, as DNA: TGTGCCAGCAGTCCCTCGACAGGGGATTACCAAGAGACCCAGTACTTC. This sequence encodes CASSPSTGDYQETQYF.

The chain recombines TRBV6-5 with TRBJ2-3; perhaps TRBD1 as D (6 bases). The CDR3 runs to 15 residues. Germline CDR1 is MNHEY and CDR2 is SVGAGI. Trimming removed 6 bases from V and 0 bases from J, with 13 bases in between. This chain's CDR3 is CASRAGQTSTDTQYF. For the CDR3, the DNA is TGTGCCAGCAGGGCTGGACAGACCAGCACAGATACGCAGTATTTT.

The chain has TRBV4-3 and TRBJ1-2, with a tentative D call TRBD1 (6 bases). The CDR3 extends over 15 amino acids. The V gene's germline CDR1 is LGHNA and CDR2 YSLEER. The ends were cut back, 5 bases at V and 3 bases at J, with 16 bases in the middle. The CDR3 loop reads CASSSHRERDYGYTF. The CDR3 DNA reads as TGCGCCAGCAGCTCCCACAGGGAGCGCGACTATGGCTACACCTTC.

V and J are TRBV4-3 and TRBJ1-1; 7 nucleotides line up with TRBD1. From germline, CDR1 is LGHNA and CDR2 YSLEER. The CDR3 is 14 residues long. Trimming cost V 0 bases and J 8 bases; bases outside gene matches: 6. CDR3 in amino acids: CASSQDDRQGEAFF. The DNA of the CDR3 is TGCGCCAGCAGCCAAGATGATAGACAGGGAGAAGCTTTCTTT.

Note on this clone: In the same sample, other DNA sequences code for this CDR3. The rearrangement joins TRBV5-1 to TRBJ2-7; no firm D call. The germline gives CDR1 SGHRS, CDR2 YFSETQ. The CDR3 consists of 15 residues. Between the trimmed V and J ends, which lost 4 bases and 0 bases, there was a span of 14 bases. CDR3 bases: TGCGCCAGCAGCCCCGGGCTACCGAGCTCCTACGAGCAGTACTTC. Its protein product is CASSPGLPSSYEQYF.

The DNA for the CDR3 is TGTGCCAGCAGCCCCGGGACAGACACCTACGAGCAGTACTTC. This gives the protein CASSPGTDTYEQYF. This chain uses TRBV7-9 with TRBJ2-7, with 7 bases identical to TRBD1. The V gene end was trimmed by 5 bases and the J gene end by 2 bases; junction bases not matched to a gene: 6. CDR1 and CDR2 from the germline V gene are SEHNR and FQNEAQ (reference sequence). There are 14 residues in the CDR3.

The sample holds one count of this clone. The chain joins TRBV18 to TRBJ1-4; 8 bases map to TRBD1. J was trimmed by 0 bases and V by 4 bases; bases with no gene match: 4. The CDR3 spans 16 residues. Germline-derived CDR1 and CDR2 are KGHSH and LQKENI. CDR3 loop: CASSLDRVATNEKLFF. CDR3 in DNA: TGTGCCAGCTCACTGGACAGGGTTGCAACTAATGAAAAACTGTTTTTT.

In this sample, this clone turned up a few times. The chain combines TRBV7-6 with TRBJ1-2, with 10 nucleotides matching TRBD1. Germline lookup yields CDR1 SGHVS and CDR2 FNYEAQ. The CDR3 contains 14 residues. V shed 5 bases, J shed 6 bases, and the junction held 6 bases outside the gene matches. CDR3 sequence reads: CASSNDRGRDGYTF. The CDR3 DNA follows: TGTGCCAGCAGCAATGACAGGGGGCGGGATGGCTACACCTTC.

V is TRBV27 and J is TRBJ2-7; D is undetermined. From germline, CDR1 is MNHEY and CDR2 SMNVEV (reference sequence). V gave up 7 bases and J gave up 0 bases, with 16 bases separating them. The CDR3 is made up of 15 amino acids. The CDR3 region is CASTLSPGSSYEQYF. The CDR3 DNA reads TGTGCCAGCACTCTAAGTCCTGGAAGCTCCTACGAGCAGTACTTC.

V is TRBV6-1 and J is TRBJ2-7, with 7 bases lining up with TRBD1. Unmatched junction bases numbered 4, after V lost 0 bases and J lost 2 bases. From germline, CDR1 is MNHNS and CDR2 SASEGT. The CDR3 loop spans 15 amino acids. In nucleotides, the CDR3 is TGTGCCAGCAGTGAAGCGGCGACAGGGACCTACGAGCAGTACTTC. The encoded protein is CASSEAATGTYEQYF.

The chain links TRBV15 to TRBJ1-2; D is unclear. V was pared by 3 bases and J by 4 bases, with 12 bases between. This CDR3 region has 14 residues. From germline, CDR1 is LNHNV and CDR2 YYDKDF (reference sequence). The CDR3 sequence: CATSRDATTYGYTF. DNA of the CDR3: TGTGCCACCAGCAGGGACGCCACTACCTATGGCTACACCTTC.

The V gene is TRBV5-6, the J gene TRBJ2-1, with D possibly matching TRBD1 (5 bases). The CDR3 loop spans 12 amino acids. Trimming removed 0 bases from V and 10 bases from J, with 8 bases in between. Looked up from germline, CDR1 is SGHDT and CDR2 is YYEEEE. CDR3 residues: CASSLVGREQFF. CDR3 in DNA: TGTGCCAGCAGCTTGGTGGGGCGAGAGCAGTTCTTC. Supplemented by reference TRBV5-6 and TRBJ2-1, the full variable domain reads DAGVTQSPTHLIKTRGQQVTLRCSPKSGHDTVSWYQQALGQGPQFIFQYYEEEERQRGNFPDRFSGHQFPNYSSELNVNALLLGDSALYLCASSLVGREQFFGPGTRLTVL.

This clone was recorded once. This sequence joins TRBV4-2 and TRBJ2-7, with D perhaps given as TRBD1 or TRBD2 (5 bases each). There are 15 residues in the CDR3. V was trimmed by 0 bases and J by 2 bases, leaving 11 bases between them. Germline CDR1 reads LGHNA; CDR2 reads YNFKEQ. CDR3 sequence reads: CASSQEWGPAYEQYF. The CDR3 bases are TGTGCCAGCAGCCAAGAGTGGGGACCAGCCTACGAGCAGTACTTC.